This paragraph covers one T cell receptor (beta chain) sequence. No antigen is known for it. The authors made each sample's cDNA in eight separate reactions. TCRdb reprocessed the 5' RACE reads, with one entry per CDR3 protein and no DNA. This repertoire includes around 100,000 distinct CDR3 sequences. The sample originates from a study of monozygotic twins with inflammatory bowel disease. Study-level results: IBD patients showed reduced TCRbeta diversity (inverse Simpson) versus healthy co-twins.

Per donor there was one draw, yielding a blood sample of around 2.3 ml. The TCR sequence derives from a human donor with ulcerative colitis or Crohn's disease, or a healthy co-twin of an affected twin (not recorded which). The sample comprised blood.

The chain's CDR3 is CASSHRDYPAEPDTQYF. The chain links TRBV3-1 to TRBJ2-3; the D gene TCRdb calls, TRBD2, cannot be checked with no DNA. This CDR3 region has 17 residues. Germline assignment: CDR1 LGHDT and CDR2 YNNKEL (reference sequence).